Presented here are 6 T cell receptor beta chains from one specimen sequenced in a study of T cell responses to AZD1222 COVID-19 vaccine. Method: immunoSEQ multiplex PCR; TCRdb's copy keeps in-frame clones and lacks some. The sample shows roughly 200,000 clones, about 92% of them seen only once. The sequences come from peripheral blood, collected on day 0 of MenACWY control vaccination. These TCRs come from an adult in good health.

The chain uses TRBV27 and TRBJ1-4; the D gene is possibly TRBD1 (5 bases). The germline V and J ends were trimmed by 5 bases and 7 bases, with 17 bases remaining between them. Germline CDR1 is MNHEY and CDR2 is SMNVEV (reference sequence). The CDR3 has 15 residues. The CDR3 spells CASSGATAAGEKLFF. In DNA, the CDR3 is TGTGCCAGCAGTGGAGCGACAGCGGCGGGTGAAAAACTGTTTTTT.

The chain joins TRBV7-9 to TRBJ1-6; the D is unclear. The V end lost 0 bases, the J end lost 7 bases, and 7 bases lay between the germline ends. This CDR3 has 14 residues. CDR1 is SEHNR and CDR2 is FQNEAQ in the germline V gene (reference sequence). CDR3 in amino acids: CASSLATGNSPLHF. The DNA for the CDR3 is TGTGCCAGCAGCTTAGCAACGGGGAATTCACCCCTCCACTTT.

V and J are TRBV4-3 and TRBJ2-4; a weak D match, TRBD1 (6 bases). The germline V and J ends were trimmed by 4 bases and 7 bases, with 20 bases remaining between them. The CDR3 has 16 residues. The germline gives CDR1 LGHNA, CDR2 YSLEER. The CDR3 coding sequence is TGCGCCAGCAGCCCTCGAGGGGGTAGTTGGGGGAACATTCAGTACTTC. Amino acids: CASSPRGGSWGNIQYF.

This clone is a singleton in its sample. This chain uses TRBV6-5 with TRBJ1-1, with D unresolved. This CDR3 has 15 amino acids. V was cut by 0 bases and J by 2 bases, with 10 bases left in between. Per germline, CDR1 MNHEY and CDR2 SVGAGI. The CDR3 sequence: CASSYSILRNTEAFF. DNA for the CDR3: TGTGCCAGCAGTTACTCGATTCTGCGAAACACTGAAGCTTTCTTT.

This chain joins TRBV7-6 and TRBJ2-7; weak D call: TRBD1 (5 bases). The CDR3 loop spans 17 amino acids. The germline gives CDR1 SGHVS, CDR2 FNYEAQ. V was cut by 1 base and J by 6 bases, with 22 bases left in between. The CDR3 coding sequence is TGTGCCAGCAGCTTAGATGCCCGGGCCGTGGGGCCTCGCGAGCAGTACTTC. Residues: CASSLDARAVGPREQYF.

The chain couples TRBV3-1 (or the pseudogene TRBV3-2) to TRBJ1-3, with D possibly TRBD1 on 6 matching bases. V gave up 1 base and J gave up 0 bases, with 7 bases separating them. The germline CDR1 and CDR2 sequences are LGHDT and YNNKEL (reference sequence). The CDR3 length is 15 residues. In nucleotides, the CDR3 is TGTGCCAGCAGCCAAGGACAGGCCTCTGGAAACACCATATATTTT. Its protein product is CASSQGQASGNTIYF.